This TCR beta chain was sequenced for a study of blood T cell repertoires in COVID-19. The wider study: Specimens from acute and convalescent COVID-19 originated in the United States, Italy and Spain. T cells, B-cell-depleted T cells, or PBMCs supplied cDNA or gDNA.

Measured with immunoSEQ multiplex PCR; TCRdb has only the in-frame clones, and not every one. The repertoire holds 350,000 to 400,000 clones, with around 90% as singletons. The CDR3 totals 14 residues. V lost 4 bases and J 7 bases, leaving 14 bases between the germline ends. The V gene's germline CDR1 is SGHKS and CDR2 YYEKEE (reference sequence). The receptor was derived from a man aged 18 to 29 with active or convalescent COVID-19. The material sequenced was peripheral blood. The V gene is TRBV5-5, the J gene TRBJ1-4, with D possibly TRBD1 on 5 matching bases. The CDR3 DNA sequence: TGTGCCAGCAGCATAAGACAGTCGGCTGAAAAACTGTTTTTT. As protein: CASSIRQSAEKLFF.